These 32 T cell receptor beta chains were all obtained from the same sample, sequenced in a study of HIV-infected patients and healthy controls. TCRdb fed the 5' RACE reads into MiXCR, producing one record per CDR3 protein. Seen here are some 70,000 distinct CDR3 sequences, over 15% observed once, and the top ten hold 1.4% to 1.5%. The sample was CD4+ T cells from blood. All receptors come from a human donor in good health.

V and J are TRBV4-3 and TRBJ1-3; D gene uncertain. CDR1 and CDR2 (germline): LGHNA, YSLEER. The ends were cut back, 0 bases at V and 2 bases at J, with 8 bases in the middle. The CDR3 covers 15 residues. The chain's CDR3 is CASSQDHLTGNTIYF. In DNA form, the CDR3 reads TGCGCCAGCAGCCAAGATCATCTGACTGGAAACACCATATATTTT.

This clonotype was found many times. V and J are TRBV7-9 and TRBJ1-1; no clear D. Trimming took off 1 base at V and 1 base at J, with 10 bases between the two ends. The CDR3 extends over 15 amino acids. CDR1 is SEHNR and CDR2 is FQNEAQ in the germline V gene (reference sequence). Here the CDR3 reads CASSLVDGGNTEAFF. CDR3 in DNA: TGTGCCAGCAGCTTAGTTGACGGCGGGAACACTGAAGCTTTCTTT.

This rearrangement joins TRBV11-3 to TRBJ2-7; TRBD1 aligns across 8 bases. The germline gives CDR1 SGHNT, CDR2 YENEEA. CDR3 length equals 14 residues. V shed 4 bases, J shed 3 bases, and the junction held 5 bases outside the gene matches. The CDR3 DNA is TGTGCCAGCAGCTACGGGACAGGCGTCTACGAGCAGTACTTC. It specifies CASSYGTGVYEQYF.

This clonotype showed up just once. The chain combines TRBV3-1 with TRBJ2-7; 8 positions match TRBD2. The V and J ends lost 2 bases and 2 bases, in that order; junction bases with no gene match: 5. The CDR3 consists of 15 residues. Per germline, CDR1 LGHDT and CDR2 YNNKEL (reference sequence). CDR3 nucleotides: TGTGCCAGCAGCCAAACACCTAGCGGGCCCTACGAGCAGTACTTC. Translating it yields CASSQTPSGPYEQYF.

The rearrangement links TRBV20-1 to TRBJ2-1, with a weak D call TRBD2 (6 bases). V was clipped by 0 bases and J by 1 base, with 16 bases between them. This CDR3 spans 17 amino acids. CDR1 and CDR2 (germline): DFQATT, SNEGSKA (reference sequence). CDR3 sequence (DNA): TGCAGTGCTAGAGATTGGGGCGGGGCTAGTTCCTACAATGAGCAGTTCTTC. It is translated as CSARDWGGASSYNEQFF.

This clonotype came up a few times. The chain combines TRBV27 with TRBJ1-1, with a tentative D call TRBD1 (5 bases). CDR1 MNHEY and CDR2 SMNVEV come from the germline V gene (reference sequence). The V and J ends lost 5 bases and 2 bases respectively, with 18 bases between them. This CDR3 is built from 16 residues. For the CDR3, the DNA is TGTGCCAGCAGTAGTAAAATGGGACGGTTAAACACTGAAGCTTTCTTT. It translates to CASSSKMGRLNTEAFF.

This clonotype was detected many times. V usage is TRBV2 and J usage is TRBJ2-6; 8 nucleotides match TRBD2. The CDR3 consists of 16 residues. V lost 8 bases, J lost 0 bases, and 6 bases stayed unmatched. Germline V lookup: CDR1 SNHLY, CDR2 FYNNEI. Written as DNA, the CDR3 is TGTGCCAGCGGGAGGCTAGCGGGCTCTGGGGCCAACGTCCTGACTTTC. The encoded protein is CASGRLAGSGANVLTF.

V usage is TRBV12-3 or TRBV12-4 and J usage is TRBJ2-6; D uncertain. This CDR3 contains 15 residues. V lost 6 bases and J 1 base, leaving 10 bases between the germline ends. The CDR3 loop reads CASSSRVSGANVLTF. Written as DNA, the CDR3 is TGTGCCAGCAGCTCCCGTGTTTCTGGGGCCAACGTCCTGACTTTC.

This clonotype was observed a few times. The chain links TRBV30 to TRBJ2-7, with a weak D call TRBD1 (6 bases). The germline gives CDR1 GTSNPN, CDR2 SVGIG (reference sequence). This CDR3 has 16 amino acids. V was clipped by 3 bases and J by 3 bases, with 21 bases between them. The CDR3 region has the DNA TGTGCCTGGAGCACCGGGTTGGGGGACACCTACTACGAGCAGTACTTC. Its translation: CAWSTGLGDTYYEQYF.

Ten or more counts support this clonotype. The chain is built from TRBV5-1 and TRBJ2-7, with TRBD2 matching 11 bases. This CDR3 has 18 residues. Germline trimming cut 0 bases from V and 2 bases from J; bases unmatched to any gene: 10. The germline V gene has CDR1 SGHRS and CDR2 YFSETQ. The CDR3 region is CASSLASSTSGRAYEQYF. The CDR3 DNA reads TGCGCCAGCAGCTTGGCCTCGTCTACTAGCGGGAGAGCCTACGAGCAGTACTTC.

The chain recombines TRBV5-1 with TRBJ2-5, with 7 bases fitting TRBD1. CDR3 length equals 15 residues. Trimming at V came to 0 bases and at J to 3 bases, leaving 5 bases not matched to a gene. CDR1 is SGHRS and CDR2 is YFSETQ in the germline V gene. Written as DNA, the CDR3 is TGCGCCAGCAGCTTGGCCGGGACAGCTGAAGAGACCCAGTACTTC. It encodes CASSLAGTAEETQYF.

This clonotype was seen only a few times. The gene calls are TRBV18 and TRBJ1-1, with 11 bases identical to TRBD1. Unmatched junction bases numbered 1, after V lost 2 bases and J lost 5 bases. CDR3 length: 14 amino acids. Per germline, CDR1 KGHSH and CDR2 LQKENI. Here the CDR3 DNA reads TGTGCCAGCTCACCAGGGACAGGGGGGACTGAAGCTTTCTTT. This translates into CASSPGTGGTEAFF.

This clonotype was seen ten or more times. The rearrangement joins TRBV24-1 to TRBJ2-1; 8 nucleotides line up with TRBD1. The CDR3 consists of 14 residues. The germline gives CDR1 KGHDR, CDR2 SFDVKD. V lost 8 bases, J lost 6 bases, and 8 bases stayed unmatched. In DNA, the CDR3 is TGTGCCACCACCGAAGGACAGGGCGGCAATGAGCAGTTCTTC. Amino acid sequence: CATTEGQGGNEQFF.

This clonotype has a count of ten or more. The chain carries TRBV7-9 and TRBJ2-1; unclear D gene. This CDR3 spans 13 amino acids. Germline loops: CDR1 SEHNR, CDR2 FQNEAQ (reference sequence). With 8 bases removed from V and 4 bases from J, the gap between germline ends came to 12 bases. CDR3 region: CASPTDGYNEQFF. The CDR3 DNA reads as TGTGCCAGCCCTACAGACGGGTACAATGAGCAGTTCTTC.

Many counts were recorded for this clonotype. The chain recombines TRBV19 with TRBJ1-6; D remains unclear. In germline, CDR1 is LNHDA, CDR2 SQIVND (reference sequence). The CDR3 sequence is 13 residues long. Trimming removed 5 bases at V and 8 bases at J, with 10 bases between. The CDR3 loop is CASSVYLDSPLHF. The CDR3, as DNA: TGTGCCAGTAGTGTCTACTTGGATTCACCCCTCCACTTT.

This sequence joins TRBV3-1 and TRBJ1-2, with unresolved D. The germline gives CDR1 LGHDT, CDR2 YNNKEL (reference sequence). The V and J ends lost 1 base and 13 bases respectively, with 10 bases between them. The CDR3 runs to 11 residues. CDR3 region: CASSQGTRATF. The CDR3 coding sequence is TGTGCCAGCAGCCAAGGGACCCGGGCCACCTTC.

The table lists this clonotype with many counts. The chain uses TRBV24-1 and TRBJ1-1; tentatively, D is TRBD1 (6 bases). Germline CDR1 is KGHDR and CDR2 is SFDVKD. CDR3 length: 13 residues. The V end was cut by 5 bases, the J end by 5 bases, with 11 bases between. The CDR3 loop is CATSGKGGTEAFF. CDR3 DNA sequence: TGTGCCACCAGTGGAAAAGGGGGGACTGAAGCTTTCTTT.

The sample holds many counts of this clonotype. The chain has TRBV7-2 and TRBJ1-5; maybe TRBD1 (5 bases). There are 14 residues in the CDR3. Trimming removed 7 bases at V and 3 bases at J, with 13 bases between. Per germline, CDR1 SGHTA and CDR2 FQGNSA. CDR3 residues: CASNPDRYNQPQHF. As DNA, the CDR3 is TGTGCCAGCAACCCCGACAGATACAATCAGCCCCAGCATTTT.

This clonotype showed up many times. V is TRBV2 and J is TRBJ1-1; D not certain. This CDR3 region has 13 residues. Germline V gene data show CDR1 as SNHLY and CDR2 as FYNNEI. Trimming cost V 5 bases and J 2 bases, with 9 bases left between them. Here the CDR3 reads CASSLSDNTEAFF. As DNA, the CDR3 is TGTGCCAGCAGTCTTTCAGACAACACTGAAGCTTTCTTT.

This rearrangement joins TRBV7-9 to TRBJ1-2; TRBD1 might be the D (6 bases). Germline CDR1 and CDR2: SEHNR and FQNEAQ (reference sequence). V lost 4 bases, J lost 4 bases, and 7 bases lay in between. The CDR3 covers 12 residues. The CDR3 DNA reads as TGTGCCAGCAGCTGGGACACCTATGGCTACACCTTC. Amino acids: CASSWDTYGYTF.

This rearrangement joins TRBV9 to TRBJ2-7; D is ambiguous. The germline CDR1 and CDR2 sequences are SGDLS and YYNGEE. The V and J ends lost 4 bases and 4 bases respectively, with 15 bases between them. This CDR3 has 14 amino acids. The CDR3 DNA reads as TGTGCCAGCAGCCCTCTGAACAGTCATTACGAGCAGTACTTC. Protein sequence: CASSPLNSHYEQYF.

This clonotype showed up many times. The J gene is TRBJ2-5, the V gene TRBV7-8, with 8 positions matching TRBD2. The junction had 5 bases not matched to a gene; V was cut back by 3 bases and J by 5 bases. The CDR3 length is 14 residues. Germline loops: CDR1 SGHVS, CDR2 FQNEAQ. The CDR3 DNA reads as TGTGCCAGCAGCTTGGCGGGGGGCGGCGAGACCCAGTACTTC. Its translation: CASSLAGGGETQYF.

This clonotype has a handful of counts. The genes are TRBV7-6 and TRBJ2-3; 10 bases align to TRBD2. The CDR3 totals 19 residues. In germline, CDR1 is SGHVS, CDR2 FNYEAQ. Losses at the gene ends were 4 bases for V and 1 base for J; bases not matched to a gene: 14. The CDR3 protein is CASSSTAAGGPPRTDTQYF. DNA for the CDR3: TGTGCCAGCAGCTCCACGGCAGCGGGAGGGCCTCCTCGCACAGATACGCAGTATTTT.

V gene TRBV13 combines with J gene TRBJ1-1; D is uncertain. The CDR3 consists of 16 residues. Germline assignment: CDR1 PRHDT and CDR2 FYEKMQ (reference sequence). V was pared by 5 bases and J by 4 bases, with 20 bases between. The CDR3 DNA follows: TGTGCCAGCAGCCAGCTAGGTGTTGGCCGGGGCACTGAAGCTTTCTTT. Amino acid sequence: CASSQLGVGRGTEAFF.

This clonotype was observed a few times. This CDR3 reads CASSSGLAGSGTQYF. CDR3 nucleotide sequence: TGTGCCAGCAGTTCCGGACTAGCGGGATCGGGGACCCAGTACTTC. V and J are TRBV6-6 and TRBJ2-5; TRBD2 agrees at 12 bases. The CDR3 length is 15 residues. Trimming took 4 bases from V and 7 from J; bases not matched to a gene: 7. In germline, CDR1 is MNHNY, CDR2 SVGAGI (reference sequence).

This clonotype was picked up many times. The chain employs TRBV4-1 and TRBJ2-1, with TRBD2 matching over 9 bases. This CDR3 spans 16 amino acids. V lost 0 bases and J lost 7; bases outside the gene matches: 7. Germline CDR1 and CDR2: MGHRA and YSYEKL. In DNA form, the CDR3 reads TGCGCCAGCAGCCAAGAGGTGCGGGGGGGTCTGAATGAGCAGTTCTTC. Protein: CASSQEVRGGLNEQFF.

The V call is TRBV7-2, the J call TRBJ2-1; D gene uncertain. CDR3 length: 15 amino acids. CDR1 SGHTA and CDR2 FQGNSA come from the germline V gene. V was pared by 5 bases and J by 2 bases, with 13 bases between. Here the CDR3 reads CASSPGRTTYNEQFF. The CDR3 nucleotides are TGTGCCAGCAGCCCCGGACGGACGACCTACAATGAGCAGTTCTTC.

This clonotype was seen at least ten times. The chain links TRBV7-2 to TRBJ1-6, with a weak D call TRBD1 (6 bases). Germline loops: CDR1 SGHTA, CDR2 FQGNSA. Trimming stripped 1 base from V and 2 bases from J, with 9 bases between. There are 16 residues in the CDR3. The CDR3 coding sequence is TGTGCCAGCAGCTTAGACAGGGAGACCTATAATTCACCCCTCCACTTT. Protein sequence: CASSLDRETYNSPLHF.

This chain joins TRBV10-3 and TRBJ2-5; perhaps TRBD2 as D (5 bases). There are 13 residues in the CDR3. Per germline, CDR1 ENHRY and CDR2 SYGVKD. V lost 3 bases to trimming and J lost 2 bases, with 7 bases between them. The DNA for the CDR3 is TGTGCCATCAGTGAACGGGGACAAGAGACCCAGTACTTC. Translated, it gives CAISERGQETQYF.

This clonotype was observed many times. The rearrangement links TRBV6-1 to TRBJ2-3; maybe TRBD2 (5 bases). Trimming cost V 1 base and J 8 bases, with 10 bases left between them. This CDR3 contains 13 residues. Germline V gene sequence: CDR1 MNHNS, CDR2 SASEGT. The CDR3 sequence: CASSEGPRGTQYF. The CDR3 coding sequence is TGTGCCAGCAGTGAAGGGCCCCGGGGTACGCAGTATTTT.

This clonotype was observed a few times. The gene calls are TRBV2 and TRBJ2-3; TRBD1 matches at 9 bases. CDR1 and CDR2 from the germline V gene are SNHLY and FYNNEI. With V trimmed by 4 bases and J by 3 bases, 11 bases remained unmatched. CDR3 length: 17 amino acids. CDR3 DNA: TGTGCCAGCAGTGGGGGGACAGGGTCGTCTTCAACAGATACGCAGTATTTT. It translates to CASSGGTGSSSTDTQYF. Looking up the rest from reference TRBV2 and TRBJ2-3 gives the full variable domain: EPEVTQTPSHQVTQMGQEVILRCVPISNHLYFYWYRQILGQKVEFLVSFYNNEISEKSEIFDDQFSVERPDGSNFTLKIRSTKLEDSAMYFCASSGGTGSSSTDTQYFGPGTRLTVL.

This clonotype was detected a few times. The chain is built from TRBV11-2 and TRBJ2-7; 11 nucleotides line up with TRBD2. V dropped 2 bases and J dropped 5; count of bases not matched to a gene: 20. Germline lookup yields CDR1 SGHAT and CDR2 FQNNGV. CDR3 size: 20 residues. CDR3 region: CASSLSPPIAGGKREHEQYF. The CDR3, as DNA: TGTGCCAGCAGCTTAAGCCCTCCGATAGCGGGGGGGAAAAGGGAACACGAGCAGTACTTC.